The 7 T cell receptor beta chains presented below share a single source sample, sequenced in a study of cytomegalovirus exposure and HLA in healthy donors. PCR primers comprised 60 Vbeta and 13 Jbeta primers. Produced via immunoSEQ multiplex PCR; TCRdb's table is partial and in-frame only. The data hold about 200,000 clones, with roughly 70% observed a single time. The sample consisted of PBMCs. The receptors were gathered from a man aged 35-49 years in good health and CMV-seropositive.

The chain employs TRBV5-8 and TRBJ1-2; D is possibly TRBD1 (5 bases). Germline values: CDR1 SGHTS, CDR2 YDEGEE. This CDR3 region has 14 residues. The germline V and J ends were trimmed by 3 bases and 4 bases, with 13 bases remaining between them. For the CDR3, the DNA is TGTGCCAGCAGCTACAGCAGGGTACCCTATGGCTACACCTTC. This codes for CASSYSRVPYGYTF.

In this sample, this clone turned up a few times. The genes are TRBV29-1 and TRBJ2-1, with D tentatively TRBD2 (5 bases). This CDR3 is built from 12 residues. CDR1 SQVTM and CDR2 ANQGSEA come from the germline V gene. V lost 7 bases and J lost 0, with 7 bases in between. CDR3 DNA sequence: TGCAGCGCGGAGGACTCCTACAATGAGCAGTTCTTC. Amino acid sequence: CSAEDSYNEQFF.

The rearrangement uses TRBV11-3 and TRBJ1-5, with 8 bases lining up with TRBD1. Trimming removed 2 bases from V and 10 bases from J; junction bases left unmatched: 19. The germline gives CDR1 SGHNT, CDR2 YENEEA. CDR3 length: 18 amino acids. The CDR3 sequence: CASSLIPGQGRWIKPQHF. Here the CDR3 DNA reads TGTGCCAGCAGCTTAATTCCTGGACAGGGAAGATGGATCAAACCCCAGCATTTT.

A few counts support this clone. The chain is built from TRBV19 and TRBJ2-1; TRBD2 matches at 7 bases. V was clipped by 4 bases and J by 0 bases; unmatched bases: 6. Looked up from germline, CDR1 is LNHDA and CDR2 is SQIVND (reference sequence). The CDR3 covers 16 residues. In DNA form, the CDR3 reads TGTGCCAGTAGTACCTCCGGGGGGAGCTCCTACAATGAGCAGTTCTTC. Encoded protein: CASSTSGGSSYNEQFF. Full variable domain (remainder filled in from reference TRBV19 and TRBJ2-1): DGGITQSPKYLFRKEGQNVTLSCEQNLNHDAMYWYRQDPGQGLRLIYYSQIVNDFQKGDIAEGYSVSREKKESFPLTVTSAQKNPTAFYLCASSTSGGSSYNEQFFGPGTRLTVL.

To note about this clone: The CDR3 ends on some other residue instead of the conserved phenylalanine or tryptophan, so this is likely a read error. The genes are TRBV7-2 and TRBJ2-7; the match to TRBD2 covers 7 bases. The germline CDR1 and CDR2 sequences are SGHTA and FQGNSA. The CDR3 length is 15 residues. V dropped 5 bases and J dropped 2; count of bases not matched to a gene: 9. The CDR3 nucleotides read TGTGCCAGCAGCCCCCTAGCGGTGATAGCCTACGAGCAGTACCTC. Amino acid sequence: CASSPLAVIAYEQYL.

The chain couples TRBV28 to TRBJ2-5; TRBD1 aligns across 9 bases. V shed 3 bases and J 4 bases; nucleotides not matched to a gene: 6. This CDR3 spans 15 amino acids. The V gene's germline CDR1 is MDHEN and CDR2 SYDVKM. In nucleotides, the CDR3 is TGTGCCAGCAGTTTTCAGACAGGGGGTTCAGAGACCCAGTACTTC. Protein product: CASSFQTGGSETQYF.

The chain's CDR3 is CASSPSSSRQGLTEAFF. The CDR3 DNA reads as TGTGCCAGCAGCCCCTCGTCATCGAGACAGGGCTTGACTGAAGCTTTCTTT. The chain is built from TRBV5-5 and TRBJ1-1; 7 bases fit TRBD1. The germline V gene has CDR1 SGHKS and CDR2 YYEKEE (reference sequence). V lost 4 bases, J lost 5 bases, and 17 bases stayed unmatched. The length of the CDR3 is 17 residues. The variable domain in full, with the rest retrieved from reference TRBV5-5 and TRBJ1-1, is DAGVTQSPTHLIKTRGQQVTLRCSPISGHKSVSWYQQVLGQGPQFIFQYYEKEERGRGNFPDRFSARQFPNYSSELNVNALLLGDSALYLCASSPSSSRQGLTEAFFGQGTRLTVV.